Listed below are T cell receptor beta chains from one sample, sequenced in a study of blood T cell repertoires in COVID-19. Libraries were prepared by immunoSEQ multiplex PCR; TCRdb keeps only in-frame clonotypes and omits some of them. The table has approximately 230,000 clones, about nine tenths seen once. The sequenced material came from peripheral blood. These receptors were taken from a man aged 25-45 years who had recovered from COVID-19. Each CDR3 is given with its conserved first and last residue. A D gene is named only where the DNA matches it firmly.

J gene,V gene,D gene,CDR3 protein,CDR3 DNA
TRBJ2-1,TRBV30,TRBD2,CAWSPLTSGEYNEQFF,TGTGCCTGGAGTCCTTTAACTAGCGGAGAATACAATGAGCAGTTCTTC
TRBJ2-5,TRBV27,.,CASSFGQGTETQYF,TGTGCCAGCAGTTTTGGGCAGGGGACAGAGACCCAGTACTTC
TRBJ1-5,TRBV3-1/TRBV3-2,.,CASSQGAVNQPQHF,TGTGCCAGCAGCCAAGGGGCAGTCAATCAGCCCCAGCATTTT
TRBJ1-1,TRBV6-5,.,CASSYQGGDTEAFF,TGTGCCAGCAGTTACCAGGGAGGGGACACTGAAGCTTTCTTT
TRBJ1-3,TRBV27,.,CASSFFGQVTVSGNTIYF,TGTGCCAGCAGTTTCTTCGGTCAGGTGACGGTTTCTGGAAACACCATATATTTT
TRBJ1-2,TRBV7-9,.,CASSLLNGYTF,TGTGCCAGCAGCCTCTTAAATGGCTACACCTTC
TRBJ1-1,TRBV29-1,TRBD1,CSGGDSLNTEAFF,TGCAGCGGAGGGGACAGTCTGAACACTGAAGCTTTCTTT
TRBJ1-1,TRBV4-3,.,CASSQDGPPGDEAFF,TGCGCCAGCAGCCAAGATGGCCCCCCCGGGGATGAAGCTTTCTTT
TRBJ2-2,TRBV6-6,.,CASTPQGEAGELFF,TGTGCCAGCACCCCCCAGGGTGAGGCCGGGGAGCTGTTTTTT
TRBJ1-3,TRBV6-5,.,CASSYSSTEGNTIYF,TGTGCCAGCAGTTACTCGAGTACAGAGGGAAACACCATATATTTT
TRBJ1-4,TRBV13,.,CASSLNTGATNEKLFF,TGTGCCAGCAGCCTCAATACCGGAGCAACTAATGAAAAACTGTTTTTT